Following are 5 T cell receptor beta chains from one sample sequenced in a study of blood T cells in healthy people across ages. The use of a sample-barcoded 5' primer and a J-beta primer mix characterized a second PCR of about 6 to 11 cycles. TCRdb used MiXCR to reprocess the 5' RACE reads, holding one entry per CDR3 protein. The repertoire holds roughly 1.5 million distinct CDR3 sequences, 42% seen once, with about 4% in the top ten. Sequencing was done on a sample of blood. All receptors come from a woman younger than 35 in good health.

This clonotype has more than one count but fewer than ten. The chain employs TRBV4-3 and TRBJ2-5; 9 bases are a match to TRBD2. V lost 2 bases and J lost 2; bases outside the gene matches: 9. This CDR3 has 17 amino acids. From germline, CDR1 is LGHNA and CDR2 YSLEER. CDR3 coding DNA: TGCGCCAGCAGCCAATGGAGACTAGCGGATAATCAAGAGACCCAGTACTTC. It is translated as CASSQWRLADNQETQYF.

Only a few counts were recorded for this clonotype. At one boundary the junction diverges from the germline segment, which might be a read error. The J gene is TRBJ1-1, the V gene TRBV27; D gene ambiguous. This CDR3 spans 13 amino acids. CDR1 MNHEY and CDR2 SMNVEV come from the germline V gene (reference sequence). CDR3 coding DNA: TGCGCCAGCGGATGGGCCGGAAACACTGAAGCTTTCTTT. Its translation: CASGWAGNTEAFF.

V is TRBV5-1 and J is TRBJ2-5; D call uncertain. Per the germline V gene, CDR1 is SGHRS and CDR2 is YFSETQ. This CDR3 is built from 14 residues. Deletions cut 5 bases from V and 2 bases from J, with 13 bases between. Here the CDR3 reads CASSRASGQETQYF. The CDR3, as DNA: TGCGCCAGCAGTAGGGCATCCGGTCAAGAGACCCAGTACTTC.

The chain combines TRBV24-1 with TRBJ2-5; 11 nucleotides match TRBD2. V was pared by 9 bases and J by 2 bases, with 13 bases of the junction left unmatched. The CDR3 has 17 amino acids. Germline CDR1 KGHDR, CDR2 SFDVKD. The CDR3 DNA follows: TGTGCCACCGAACGACGCCTGGGACTAGCGGAACAAGAGACCCAGTACTTC. This translates into CATERRLGLAEQETQYF.

This clonotype has just a few counts. V gene TRBV14 combines with J gene TRBJ1-2, with a possible D match to TRBD1 (5 bases). Trimming cost V 4 bases and J 4 bases, with 16 bases left between them. CDR3 length: 15 residues. In germline, CDR1 is SGHDN, CDR2 FVKESK. The CDR3 here is CASSPYDGGGYGYTF. The CDR3 nucleotides are TGTGCCAGCAGCCCATACGACGGGGGAGGCTATGGCTACACCTTC.